This is a list of T cell receptor beta chains from one sample in a study of cytomegalovirus exposure and HLA in healthy donors. Assay used: immunoSEQ multiplex PCR; TCRdb lists only in-frame clones, some missing. The profile covers about 160,000 clones, with roughly three quarters appearing a single time and 1.3% to 1.5% taken by the ten largest. Sequencing was performed on PBMCs. These receptors came from a man in his 60s in good health and CMV-seronegative. The CDR3 runs from the conserved cysteine through the conserved F or W. A D gene is named only where the DNA matches it firmly. Clone sizes are given selectively: once, few, many, or a class where the clone is expanded.

clone size	V gene	D gene	J gene	CDR3 DNA	CDR3 protein
few	TRBV15	NA	TRBJ2-5	TGTGCCACCAGCAGAGATCCAGGGGACCCCTCCGGGACCCAGTACTTC	CATSRDPGDPSGTQYF
few	TRBV6-4	TRBD1	TRBJ2-2	TGTGCCAGCAGTGACTCTACAACAGGGGGGAATGGGGAGCTGTTTTTT	CASSDSTTGGNGELFF
once	TRBV11-3	TRBD1	TRBJ1-2	TGTGCCAGCAGCCTGACAGGGGGCTATGGCTACACCTTC	CASSLTGGYGYTF
NA	TRBV27	NA	TRBJ2-1	TGTGCCAGCAGTCCCCGAACAGGGGGGGCCTACAATGAGCAGTTCTTC	CASSPRTGGAYNEQFF
NA	TRBV25-1	NA	TRBJ2-1	TGTGCCAGCAGGGGGACAGGGGACCTAGCGGGAGTGCACAATGAGCAGTTCTTC	CASRGTGDLAGVHNEQFF
NA	TRBV28	NA	TRBJ1-2	TGTGCCAGCAGTTTACTTCGGGGTGGCTACACCTTC	CASSLLRGGYTF
NA	TRBV28	TRBD1	TRBJ2-7	TGTGCCAGCAGTTCGGGACAGTGGAGCACCTACGAGCAGTACTTC	CASSSGQWSTYEQYF
NA	TRBV27	TRBD2	TRBJ2-7	TGTGCCAGCAGTTTATCGGGGGCCCTACTAGCGGGAGGGGACTACGAGCAGTACTTC	CASSLSGALLAGGDYEQYF
few	TRBV5-1	TRBD1	TRBJ1-4	TGCGCCAGCAGCTTGGACAGGGGGCCCCCTAATGAAAAACTGTTTTTT	CASSLDRGPPNEKLFF
NA	TRBV10-2	NA	TRBJ2-1	TGCGCCAGCAGTGACTCGGGACTCTACAATGAGCAGTTCTTC	CASSDSGLYNEQFF
few	TRBV2	TRBD1	TRBJ2-3	TGTGCCAGCGCCGGGCAGGGGGCCCACACAGATACGCAGTATTTT	CASAGQGAHTDTQYF
NA	TRBV6-5	TRBD2	TRBJ2-7	TGTGCCAGCAGTTATTCGGGACTAGCGACCTACGAGCAGTACTTC	CASSYSGLATYEQYF
few	TRBV10-3	NA	TRBJ1-5	TGTGCCATCAGATTAGATAGCAATCAGCCCCAGCATTTT	CAIRLDSNQPQHF
NA	TRBV7-6	NA	TRBJ1-4	TGTGCCAGCAGCCCCGCCGGGACAAGTAATGAAAAACTGTTTTTT	CASSPAGTSNEKLFF
NA	TRBV2	TRBD2	TRBJ2-1	TGTGCCAGCAGTGAAGAGCGGGGGAGCTCCTACAATGAGCAGTTCTTC	CASSEERGSSYNEQFF
NA	TRBV19	TRBD2	TRBJ2-5	TGTGCCAGTAAACGGGGGGGGGTTGGGGAGACCCAGTACTTC	CASKRGGVGETQYF
NA	TRBV5-4	NA	TRBJ2-5	TGTGCCAGCAGCTTGGAAATACGGGACATTGCTTACTTC	CASSLEIRDIAYF
few	TRBV29-1	NA	TRBJ2-5	TGCAGCGCTCAACAGGGAGGGGGGCGCGGGGAGACCCAGTACTTC	CSAQQGGGRGETQYF
NA	TRBV5-1	TRBD1	TRBJ2-3	TGCGCCAGCAGCTTAGGGGGACAGGGGGCCACAGATACGCAGTATTTT	CASSLGGQGATDTQYF
few	TRBV5-1	NA	TRBJ1-5	TGCGCCAGCAGCTTGGCCGGGGGGGCTCCAGGCAATCAGCCCCAGCATTTT	CASSLAGGAPGNQPQHF
NA	TRBV6-1	NA	TRBJ1-2	TGTGCCAGCAGTGAAGGGTGGGCAGCTTACTATGGCTACACCTTC	CASSEGWAAYYGYTF
NA	TRBV5-1	TRBD2	TRBJ2-7	TGCGCCAGCAGCTTGGTTCCTAGCGGATACGAGCAGTACTTC	CASSLVPSGYEQYF
NA	TRBV28	NA	TRBJ2-7	TGTGCCAGCAGTTTCCCGCAGGGGCTGAGGGAGCAGTACTTC	CASSFPQGLREQYF
NA	TRBV6-6	TRBD2	TRBJ2-7	TGTGCCAGCAGTTACTCTCTAGCGGGGGCCTACGAGCAGTACTTC	CASSYSLAGAYEQYF
NA	TRBV4-2	TRBD2	TRBJ2-5	TGTGCCAGCAGCCAAGCGAAACGGGGGGGCGAGGGGGAGACCCAGTACTTC	CASSQAKRGGEGETQYF
NA	TRBV9	TRBD1	TRBJ2-7	TGTGCCAGCAGCGTTCGGACAGGGGGCTCCTACGAGCAGTACTTC	CASSVRTGGSYEQYF
NA	TRBV7-9	NA	TRBJ2-3	TGTGCCAGCAGCCCTCAGGATACGCAGTATTTT	CASSPQDTQYF
NA	TRBV27	TRBD1	TRBJ1-2	TGTGCCAGCAGTTCCCCGGGACAGGGAAACTATGGCTACACCTTC	CASSSPGQGNYGYTF
NA	TRBV7-7	TRBD1	TRBJ2-2	TGTGCCAGCGGCCGGGACAGGGGCCACGGGGAGCTGTTTTTT	CASGRDRGHGELFF
NA	TRBV6-5	NA	TRBJ2-6	TGTGCCAGCAGTTACTCGGTAGCTGGGGCCAACGTCCTGACTTTC	CASSYSVAGANVLTF
NA	TRBV18	NA	TRBJ2-5	TGTGCCAGCTCACCACGTCGTCAAGACACCAACCAAGAGACCCAGTACTTC	CASSPRRQDTNQETQYF
NA	TRBV6-5	NA	TRBJ1-1	TGTGCCAGCAGCCTGACTAGGGACACTGAAGCTTTCTTT	CASSLTRDTEAFF
NA	TRBV7-9	TRBD1	TRBJ2-7	TGTGCCAGCAGCTTCGGGACAGGGGGAGCCTACGAGCAGTACTTC	CASSFGTGGAYEQYF
NA	TRBV28	NA	TRBJ2-7	TGTGCCAGCAGGGGATCAGGGGACGAGCAGTACTTC	CASRGSGDEQYF
few	TRBV6-6	TRBD2	TRBJ2-7	TGTGCCACAACGGGGGGCTACGAGCAGTACTTC	CATTGGYEQYF
NA	TRBV10-3	TRBD1	TRBJ1-3	TGTGCCGTCGGACAGGGTATTTCCTCTGCTGGAAACACCATATATTTT	CAVGQGISSAGNTIYF
NA	TRBV28	TRBD2	TRBJ2-2	TGTGCCAGCTTAATAGCGGGAGGGCGGGTCACCGGGGAGCTGTTTTTT	CASLIAGGRVTGELFF
NA	TRBV6-5	NA	TRBJ1-6	TGTGCCAGCAGAGTCGAGGGGGGGGTGGATTCACCCCTCCACTTT	CASRVEGGVDSPLHF
NA	TRBV2	TRBD1	TRBJ1-2	TGTGCCAGCAGTCTTCAGGGGGCCGACTATGGCTACACCTTC	CASSLQGADYGYTF
NA	TRBV29-1	TRBD2	TRBJ2-1	TGCAGCGTTGAGTTCGGACTAGGCCGCAATGAGCAGTTCTTC	CSVEFGLGRNEQFF
once	TRBV7-9	TRBD1	TRBJ1-2	TGTTCCAGCAGCTTAGGTGACAGGGGGCAATCTGGCTACACCTTC	CSSSLGDRGQSGYTF
once	TRBV9	TRBD2	TRBJ2-7	TGTGCCAGCAGCGTAGGGCTAGCGGGAGGCAACGAGCAGTACTTC	CASSVGLAGGNEQYF